The 16 T cell receptor beta chains below come from one sample, sequenced in a study of cytotoxic CD8 clonotypes in ibrutinib-treated CLL. The data were produced by immunoSEQ multiplex PCR, yet TCRdb's version contains in-frame clones alone and is incomplete. The sample records roughly 150,000 clones, 81% being singletons. Here the sequenced sample was PBMCs, taken after 12 months of ibrutinib treatment. These receptors were taken from a human donor with chronic lymphocytic leukemia.

The V call is TRBV10-3, the J call TRBJ2-1, with 15 bases matching TRBD2. Germline CDR1 reads ENHRY; CDR2 reads SYGVKD. The V and J ends lost 4 bases and 8 bases, in that order; junction bases with no gene match: 3. The CDR3 is made up of 15 amino acids. The CDR3 sequence: CAISGGLAGGDEQFF. The CDR3 coding sequence is TGTGCCATCAGTGGGGGACTAGCGGGAGGAGATGAGCAGTTCTTC.

J is TRBJ1-5 and V is TRBV30, with 10 bases aligning to TRBD1. Germline trimming cut 3 bases from V and 1 base from J; bases unmatched to any gene: 9. This CDR3 has 17 residues. CDR1 and CDR2 (germline): GTSNPN, SVGIG (reference sequence). The CDR3 bases are TGTGCCTGGAGCAGTGACAGGGGGCCCGTGAGCAATCAGCCCCAGCATTTT. Translation gives CAWSSDRGPVSNQPQHF. The full variable domain, completed using reference TRBV30 and TRBJ1-5, is SQTIHQWPATLVQPVGSPLSLECTVEGTSNPNLYWYRQAAGRGLQLLFYSVGIGQISSEVPQNLSASRPQDRQFILSSKKLLLSDSGFYLCAWSSDRGPVSNQPQHFGDGTRLSIL.

The rearrangement uses TRBV7-2 and TRBJ1-3, with 11 bases fitting TRBD1. V dropped 5 bases and J dropped 4; count of bases not matched to a gene: 10. The CDR3 loop spans 17 amino acids. From germline, CDR1 is SGHTA and CDR2 FQGNSA. The CDR3 region is CASSLQGQGVRGNTIYF. CDR3 nucleotide sequence: TGTGCCAGCAGCCTCCAGGGACAGGGGGTTCGAGGAAACACCATATATTTT.

The chain recombines TRBV4-1 with TRBJ1-3, with TRBD1 identical over 10 bases. The CDR3 spans 17 residues. Germline values: CDR1 MGHRA, CDR2 YSYEKL. After removal of 3 bases from V and 3 bases from J, the junction contained 8 bases not matched to a gene. For the CDR3, the DNA is TGCGCCAGCAGCCATCGGTTGGGACAGGGGTTTGGAAACACCATATATTTT. Translating gives CASSHRLGQGFGNTIYF.

The chain combines TRBV6-1 with TRBJ2-7; 13 nucleotides match TRBD2. V was clipped by 7 bases and J by 7 bases; unmatched bases: 7. Germline V lookup: CDR1 MNHNS, CDR2 SASEGT. This CDR3 spans 14 amino acids. The CDR3 protein is CASTPGLAGREQYF. The CDR3 DNA reads as TGTGCCAGCACACCGGGACTAGCGGGACGGGAGCAGTACTTC.

This rearrangement joins TRBV4-1 to TRBJ2-2; TRBD2 matches 7 bases. The ends lost 0 bases at V and 5 bases at J; junction bases unmatched: 6. From germline, CDR1 is MGHRA and CDR2 YSYEKL. The CDR3 is made up of 16 amino acids. The chain's CDR3 is CASSQEAGTTTGELFF. Here the CDR3 DNA reads TGCGCCAGCAGCCAAGAAGCTGGGACTACAACCGGGGAGCTGTTTTTT.

This clone was counted a few times. The chain employs TRBV18 and TRBJ2-3, with 13 bases matching TRBD2. The germline gives CDR1 KGHSH, CDR2 LQKENI. The CDR3 spans 18 residues. Trimming at V came to 3 bases and at J to 3 bases, leaving 9 bases not matched to a gene. CDR3 sequence: CASSPTSGRALGTDTQYF. The CDR3, as DNA: TGTGCCAGCTCACCCACTAGCGGGAGGGCCCTGGGTACAGATACGCAGTATTTT.

This clone was seen a handful of times. The rearrangement links TRBV7-9 to TRBJ1-4; possibly TRBD1 for D (6 bases). With 7 bases removed from V and 8 bases from J, the gap between germline ends came to 17 bases. This CDR3 has 14 residues. Per the germline V gene, CDR1 is SEHNR and CDR2 is FQNEAQ (reference sequence). The CDR3 loop reads CASTREGGREKLFF. CDR3 nucleotide sequence: TGTGCCAGCACCCGGGAGGGGGGTCGAGAAAAACTGTTTTTT.

The rearrangement links TRBV6-1 to TRBJ2-1; D is unresolved. Germline V gene data show CDR1 as MNHNS and CDR2 as SASEGT. Trimming took 2 bases from V and 9 from J, leaving 11 bases between them. The CDR3 length is 13 residues. The CDR3 is CASSETPSGEQFF. CDR3 nucleotides: TGTGCCAGCAGTGAAACCCCCTCAGGTGAGCAGTTCTTC.

This chain links TRBV2 with TRBJ2-3; unclear D gene. The CDR3 covers 10 residues. The V end was cut by 6 bases, the J end by 4 bases, with 2 bases between. Germline assignment: CDR1 SNHLY and CDR2 FYNNEI. CDR3 DNA: TGTGCCAGCAGGGCAGATACGCAGTATTTT. Encoded protein: CASRADTQYF.

The chain is built from TRBV15 and TRBJ1-5; a possible D gene is TRBD1 (5 bases). CDR1 LNHNV and CDR2 YYDKDF come from the germline V gene (reference sequence). This CDR3 region has 13 residues. The V end was cut by 8 bases, the J end by 4 bases, with 12 bases between. CDR3 in amino acids: CATGDYRNQPQHF. The DNA for the CDR3 is TGTGCCACCGGGGACTACAGGAATCAGCCCCAGCATTTT.

This clone appeared a few times. One end of the junction does not line up with germline, which may come from a read error. The chain combines TRBV7-7 with TRBJ2-7, with TRBD2 matching 8 bases. Germline values: CDR1 SSHAT, CDR2 FNYEAQ (reference sequence). The length of the CDR3 is 16 residues. CDR3 sequence reads: CASSLRTGTSSYEQYF. In nucleotides, the CDR3 is TGTGCTAGCAGTTTACGTACCGGGACTAGCTCCTACGAGCAGTACTTC.

J is TRBJ1-5 and V is TRBV2; possibly TRBD1 for D (5 bases). Trimming took 6 bases from V and 5 from J, leaving 17 bases between them. The CDR3 is 15 amino acids. Germline V gene data show CDR1 as SNHLY and CDR2 as FYNNEI. The CDR3 protein is CASSLDSTRYQPQHF. The CDR3 DNA follows: TGTGCCAGCAGCTTAGACAGTACTAGGTATCAGCCCCAGCATTTT.

J is TRBJ2-7 and V is TRBV2, with 8 bases that match TRBD1. The length of the CDR3 is 13 residues. V was pared by 6 bases and J by 5 bases, with 6 bases of the junction left unmatched. Germline V CDR1 and CDR2: SNHLY, FYNNEI. The CDR3 loop is CASRRTGSNEQYF. The CDR3 DNA sequence: TGTGCCAGCAGGCGGACAGGGTCCAACGAGCAGTACTTC.

The chain links TRBV27 to TRBJ2-7; D is unresolved. The CDR3 spans 14 residues. Trimming took off 0 bases at V and 5 bases at J, with 11 bases between the two ends. The germline CDR1 and CDR2 sequences are MNHEY and SMNVEV (reference sequence). DNA for the CDR3: TGTGCCAGCAGTTTATCAGTCCTAAGTGACGAGCAGTACTTC. Translating gives CASSLSVLSDEQYF.

This clone has a single count. The CDR3 is CASSQDLAGGPREQYF. The CDR3 DNA reads TGCGCCAGCAGCCAAGATCTGGCGGGAGGGCCGCGGGAGCAGTACTTC. V is TRBV4-1 and J is TRBJ2-7, with 9 bases that match TRBD2. Germline CDR1 MGHRA, CDR2 YSYEKL. This CDR3 is 16 amino acids long. V trimming: 0 bases; J trimming: 7 bases; junction bases outside the gene matches: 10.